The next 4 T cell receptor beta chains were all read from a single sample in a study of CD8 T cells in Susac syndrome. A quantity of about 0.5 to 1 ug RNA underwent reverse transcription using random hexamers. One entry per CDR3 protein results from TCRdb running MiXCR on the immunoSEQ multiplex PCR reads. The sample lists about 160,000 distinct CDR3 sequences; approximately 93% were seen once. The sample was CD4+ T cells from PBMCs. The receptors come from a human donor with multiple sclerosis.

This clonotype was detected a few times. The chain combines TRBV19 with TRBJ2-5; the match to TRBD2 covers 7 bases. The J segment lost 4 bases and the V segment lost 6 bases, leaving 5 bases of the junction unmatched. The CDR3 totals 13 residues. CDR1 is LNHDA, CDR2 SQIVND, per germline (reference sequence). This chain's CDR3 is CASRSRGGETQYF. In nucleotides, the CDR3 is TGTGCCAGTAGGTCCCGCGGGGGAGAGACCCAGTACTTC.

The V call is TRBV2, the J call TRBJ1-1; D unclear. The CDR3 spans 13 residues. CDR1 is SNHLY and CDR2 is FYNNEI in the germline V gene. Trimming took 5 bases from V and 4 from J, leaving 11 bases between them. CDR3 bases: TGTGCCAGCAGTTTAAGCTGGGCCACTGAAGCTTTCTTT. It encodes CASSLSWATEAFF.

This chain connects TRBV7-6 to TRBJ2-7; 7 bases are shared with TRBD1. The CDR3 is 15 residues long. Germline CDR1 is SGHVS and CDR2 is FNYEAQ. V dropped 1 base and J dropped 6; count of bases not matched to a gene: 9. The CDR3, as DNA: TGTGCCAGCAGCTTAGGAACCCAGACAGGGAGCGAGCAGTACTTC. Translation: CASSLGTQTGSEQYF.

This clonotype was counted a few times. The chain carries TRBV9 and TRBJ1-1, with no clear D. CDR1 and CDR2 from the germline V gene are SGDLS and YYNGEE. CDR3 size: 11 residues. Trimming shortened V by 4 bases and J by 8 bases, and 9 bases separated the two germline ends. The chain's CDR3 is CASSPSREAFF. The CDR3 DNA reads as TGTGCCAGCAGCCCCTCTAGGGAAGCTTTCTTT.